The source of this TCR beta chain is a study of shared clonotypes between healthy human individuals. This clone was counted a single time. The antigen remains undetermined. All of the donors resided in Nashville, Tennessee, and each was a Caucasian adult. In germline, CDR1 is SGHDN, CDR2 FVKESK. This CDR3 is 15 amino acids long. V dropped 6 bases and J dropped 3 bases, with 16 bases sitting between them. Study-wide findings and caveats: The researchers took only blood, and tissue repertoires probably look different.

Profiled with immunoSEQ multiplex PCR; TCRdb holds only in-frame clones, not every one. The data show some 2,100,000 clones, 90% to 97% seen once. This TCR was recovered from a man younger than 35 in good health. The gene calls are TRBV14 and TRBJ2-3, with D perhaps matching TRBD2 (6 bases). The sequencing input was naive CD4+ T cells sorted from blood. Subset given: CD45RA+ positively selected. The DNA of the CDR3 is TGTGCCAGCAGTATTGGGGGAGGCTGGACAGATACGCAGTATTTT. This codes for CASSIGGGWTDTQYF.